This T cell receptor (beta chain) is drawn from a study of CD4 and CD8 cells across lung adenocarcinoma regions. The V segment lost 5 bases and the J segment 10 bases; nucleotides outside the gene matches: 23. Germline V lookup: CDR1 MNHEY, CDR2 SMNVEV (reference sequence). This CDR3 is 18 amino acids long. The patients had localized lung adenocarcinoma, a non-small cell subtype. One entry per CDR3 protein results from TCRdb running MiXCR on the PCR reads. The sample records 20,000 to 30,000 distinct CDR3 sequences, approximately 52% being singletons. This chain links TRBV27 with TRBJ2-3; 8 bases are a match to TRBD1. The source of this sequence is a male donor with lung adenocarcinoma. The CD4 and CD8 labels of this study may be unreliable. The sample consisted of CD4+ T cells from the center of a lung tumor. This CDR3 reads CASSTRDRQATNTEAQYF. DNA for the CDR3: TGTGCCAGCAGTACCCGGGACAGGCAAGCTACGAACACAGAGGCGCAGTATTTT.